These 11 T cell receptor beta chains originate from one sample sequenced in a study of brain T cells in children with intractable seizures (dated by TCRdb to the early 2020s). In light of the paper, this sample's time point label describes: blood from clinic visit 5 months post-surgery; TSC patient then seizure free. Libraries were prepared through the immunoSEQ multiplex PCR assay. Entries here come from immuneACCESS through TCRdb and include only in-frame sequences with V and J called. Some clones fail to appear in such tables; in the studies checked, an unresolved V gene covers under half of the shortfall, and the cause of the remainder is unknown. Across this sample there are 300,000 to 400,000 clones, with over 90% seen only once. 5% to 7% of the sample is held by the ten biggest clonotypes. The starting material was peripheral blood, obtained roughly 5 months after surgery. These receptors were collected from a boy under two years old with tuberous sclerosis and intractable seizures.

The chain uses TRBV28 and TRBJ1-5, with D tentatively TRBD1 (6 bases). The CDR3 length is 15 residues. V lost 5 bases and J 2 bases, leaving 13 bases between the germline ends. Germline V gene sequence: CDR1 MDHEN, CDR2 SYDVKM. The chain's CDR3 is CASSPTDRRNQPQHF. The CDR3 bases are TGTGCCAGCAGTCCGACGGACAGACGCAATCAGCCCCAGCATTTT.

The chain links TRBV5-1 to TRBJ2-7; D assignment may be TRBD1 or TRBD2 (5 bases each). The V end lost 3 bases, the J end lost 5 bases, and 15 bases lay between the germline ends. This CDR3 comprises 14 residues. Germline V gene sequence: CDR1 SGHRS, CDR2 YFSETQ. The CDR3 protein is CASSWGPETNEQYF. CDR3 nucleotides: TGCGCCAGCAGCTGGGGACCTGAAACCAACGAGCAGTACTTC.

V is TRBV2 and J is TRBJ1-2, with D unclear. Trimming shortened V by 2 bases and J by 1 base, and 23 bases separated the two germline ends. CDR1 is SNHLY and CDR2 is FYNNEI in the germline V gene. This CDR3 is 19 amino acids long. This CDR3 is CASSETLLLGLRRNYGYTF. The CDR3 DNA is TGTGCCAGCAGTGAAACCCTCCTCCTCGGGCTCAGGCGTAACTATGGCTACACCTTC.

On this clone: Other DNA sequences of this sample code for an identical CDR3. The V call is TRBV6-5, the J call TRBJ1-1; perhaps TRBD1 as D (6 bases). The germline V gene has CDR1 MNHEY and CDR2 SVGAGI. The V end was cut by 0 bases, the J end by 0 bases, with 8 bases between. CDR3 length: 15 amino acids. The CDR3 DNA follows: TGTGCCAGCAGTTACTCGGGGGGCATGAACACTGAAGCTTTCTTT. Protein sequence: CASSYSGGMNTEAFF.

V is TRBV5-1 and J is TRBJ2-1; D is undetermined. The CDR3 is made up of 14 amino acids. V dropped 2 bases and J dropped 0 bases, with 6 bases sitting between them. Germline V gene lookup returns CDR1 SGHRS and CDR2 YFSETQ. In DNA, the CDR3 is TGCGCCAGCAGCTTTTTGAGCTCCTACAATGAGCAGTTCTTC. Residues: CASSFLSSYNEQFF.

The genes are TRBV7-8 and TRBJ1-5; 7 bases align to TRBD1. Germline loops: CDR1 SGHVS, CDR2 FQNEAQ. CDR3 length equals 13 residues. Trimming cost V 5 bases and J 8 bases; bases outside gene matches: 6. The CDR3 bases are TGTGCCAGCAGCACCAGACAGGGCGAGCCCCAGCATTTT. Translation: CASSTRQGEPQHF.

This clone has just one count. The rearrangement joins TRBV12-3 or TRBV12-4 to TRBJ2-5, with D maybe TRBD2 (5 bases). Trimming took 5 bases from V and 1 from J, leaving 8 bases between them. The CDR3 is 13 amino acids. The CDR3 protein is CASSMDFQETQYF. The DNA for the CDR3 is TGTGCCAGCAGTATGGACTTCCAAGAGACCCAGTACTTC.

The chain is built from TRBV12-5 and TRBJ1-2; possible D gene TRBD1, 5 bases. Trimming left V 0 bases short and J 1 base short, with 9 bases between. Germline CDR1 reads LGHNT; CDR2 reads FRNRAP. The CDR3 is 15 amino acids. CDR3 sequence: CASGLVPGVNYGYTF. CDR3 nucleotide sequence: TGTGCTAGTGGTTTGGTACCGGGGGTTAACTATGGCTACACCTTC.

The chain uses TRBV5-4 and TRBJ2-1; 14 bases are shared with TRBD2. The CDR3 contains 15 residues. With V trimmed by 4 bases and J by 6 bases, 3 bases remained unmatched. CDR1 SGHNT and CDR2 YYREEE come from the germline V gene (reference sequence). Here the CDR3 reads CASSPTSGGANEQFF. CDR3 coding DNA: TGTGCCAGCAGCCCGACTAGCGGGGGGGCCAATGAGCAGTTCTTC.

CDR3 protein: CATSDSAHPGLAGGTGELFF. The CDR3 coding sequence is TGTGCCACCAGTGATTCGGCTCACCCGGGACTAGCGGGAGGGACCGGGGAGCTGTTTTTT. This chain connects TRBV24-1 to TRBJ2-2; 16 bases fit TRBD2. V lost 2 bases, J lost 5 bases, and 10 bases stayed unmatched. CDR3 size: 20 residues. The germline V gene has CDR1 KGHDR and CDR2 SFDVKD.

This chain joins TRBV5-1 and TRBJ2-1; D not resolved. Trimming cost V 0 bases and J 3 bases, with 4 bases left between them. Germline values: CDR1 SGHRS, CDR2 YFSETQ. The CDR3 runs 13 residues. CDR3 loop: CASSLGVYNEQFF. The CDR3 coding sequence is TGCGCCAGCAGCTTGGGAGTCTACAATGAGCAGTTCTTC.